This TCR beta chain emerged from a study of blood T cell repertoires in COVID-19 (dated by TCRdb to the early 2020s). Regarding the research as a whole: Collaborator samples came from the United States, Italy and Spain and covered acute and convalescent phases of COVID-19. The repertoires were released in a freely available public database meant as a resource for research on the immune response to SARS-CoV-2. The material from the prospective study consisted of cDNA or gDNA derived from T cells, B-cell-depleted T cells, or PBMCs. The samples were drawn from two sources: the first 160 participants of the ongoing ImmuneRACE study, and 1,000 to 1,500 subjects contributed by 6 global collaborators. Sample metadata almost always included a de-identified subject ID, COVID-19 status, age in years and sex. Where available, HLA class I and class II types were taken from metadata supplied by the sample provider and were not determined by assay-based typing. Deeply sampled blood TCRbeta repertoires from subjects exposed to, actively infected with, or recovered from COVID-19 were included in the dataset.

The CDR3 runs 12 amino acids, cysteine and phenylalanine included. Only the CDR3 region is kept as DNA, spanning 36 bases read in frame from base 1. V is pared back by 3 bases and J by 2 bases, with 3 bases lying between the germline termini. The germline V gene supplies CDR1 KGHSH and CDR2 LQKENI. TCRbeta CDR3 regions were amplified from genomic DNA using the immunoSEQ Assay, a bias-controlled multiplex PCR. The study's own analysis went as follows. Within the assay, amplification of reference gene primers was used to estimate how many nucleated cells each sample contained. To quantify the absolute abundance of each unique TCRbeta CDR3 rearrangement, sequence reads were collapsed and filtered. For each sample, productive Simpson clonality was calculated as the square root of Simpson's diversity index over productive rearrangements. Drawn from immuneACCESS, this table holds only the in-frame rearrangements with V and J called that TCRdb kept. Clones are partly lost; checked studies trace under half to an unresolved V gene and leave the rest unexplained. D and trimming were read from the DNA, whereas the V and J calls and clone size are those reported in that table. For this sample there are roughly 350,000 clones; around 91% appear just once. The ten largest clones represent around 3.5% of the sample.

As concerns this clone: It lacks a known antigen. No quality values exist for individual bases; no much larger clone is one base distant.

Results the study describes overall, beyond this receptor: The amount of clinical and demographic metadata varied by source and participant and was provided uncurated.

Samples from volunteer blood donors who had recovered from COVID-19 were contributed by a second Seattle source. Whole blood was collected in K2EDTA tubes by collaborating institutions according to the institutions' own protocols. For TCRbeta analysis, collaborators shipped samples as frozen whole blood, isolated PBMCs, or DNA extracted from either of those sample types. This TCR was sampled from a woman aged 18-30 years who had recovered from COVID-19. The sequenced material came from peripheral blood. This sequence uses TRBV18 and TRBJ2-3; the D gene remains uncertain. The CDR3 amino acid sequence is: CASSPFTDTQYF. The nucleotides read TGTGCCAGCTCACCCTTCACAGATACGCAGTATTTT.